This record covers a single TCR beta chain. TCRdb's copy holds only in-frame clones and misses some; the assay was immunoSEQ multiplex PCR. This sample has 150,000 to 200,000 clones, with roughly four fifths found just once. These data originate in a study of blood T cell repertoires in COVID-19. Study-wide context: T cells, B-cell-depleted T cells, or PBMCs supplied cDNA or gDNA.

Germline V gene sequence: CDR1 SGHTA, CDR2 FQGNSA. The CDR3 runs to 15 residues. V was cut by 0 bases and J by 2 bases, with 10 bases left in between. Participants, about 18 to 89 years old, spanned approximately 26 US areas. Cohorts were assigned according to the clinical history that participants reported. The gene calls are TRBV7-2 and TRBJ1-2; D may be TRBD1 (6 bases). This TCR was sampled from a man aged 35-49 years who had recovered from COVID-19. Sample: PBMCs or T cells enriched from blood (not recorded which). CDR3 protein: CASSLAPGANYGYTF. The CDR3 DNA is TGTGCCAGCAGCTTAGCACCAGGGGCAAACTATGGCTACACCTTC. Full variable domain (missing parts from reference TRBV7-2 and TRBJ1-2): GAGVSQSPSNKVTEKGKDVELRCDPISGHTALYWYRQSLGQGLEFLIYFQGNSAPDKSGLPSDRFSAERTGGSVSTLTIQRTQQEDSAVYLCASSLAPGANYGYTFGSGTRLTVV.